A selection of T cell receptor beta chains follows, all from one sample in a study of cytomegalovirus exposure and HLA in healthy donors. Assay: immunoSEQ multiplex PCR; the TCRdb copy retains only in-frame clones and omits some. In the table there are about 140,000 clones, 65% to 85% of which are singletons. Sequencing was carried out using PBMCs. The origin of the receptors is a man aged 25 to 45 in good health and CMV-seronegative. The CDR3 runs from the conserved cysteine through the conserved F or W. A D gene is named only where the DNA matches it firmly. Rows may omit the clone size; those that give it use once, few, many or a size class.

V	D	size	J	DNA	CDR3
TRBV19	TRBD1	-	TRBJ1-5	TGTGCCAGTACCAGGGACAGAGGGAGTAGCAATCAGCCCCAGCATTTT	CASTRDRGSSNQPQHF
TRBV6-5	-	-	TRBJ2-3	TGTGTCAGCAGTTACGGGGAGGGCACAGATACGCAGTATTTT	CVSSYGEGTDTQYF
TRBV27	TRBD2	-	TRBJ2-2	TGTGCCAGCACAGTAGCGGGACACACCGGGGAGCTGTTTTTT	CASTVAGHTGELFF
TRBV9	-	-	TRBJ2-3	TGTGCCAGCAGTACCAGCGGCGGCGGGAACGGTTATGGGGATACGCAGTATTTT	CASSTSGGGNGYGDTQYF
TRBV6-5	-	-	TRBJ2-1	TGTGCCAGCAGTTATTCCCCGGGACTCCTAGGCAATGAGCAGTTCTTC	CASSYSPGLLGNEQFF
TRBV28	TRBD1	few	TRBJ1-4	TGTGCCAGCAGCCCTAGCTTTAGAAGGGGGCCCGGTAATGAAAAACTGTTTTTT	CASSPSFRRGPGNEKLFF
TRBV19	-	once	TRBJ1-1	TGTGCCAGCGCCTTGGACAGTGAAGAGGAAGCTTTCTTT	CASALDSEEEAFF
TRBV9	-	-	TRBJ1-2	TGTGCCAGCAGCGCGGACACCTTCTATGGCTACACCTTC	CASSADTFYGYTF
TRBV28	-	-	TRBJ2-1	TGTGCCAGTCGGTCAGGGTCAGGAGTCGACAATGAGCAGTTCTTC	CASRSGSGVDNEQFF
TRBV6-1	TRBD1	-	TRBJ2-6	TGTGCCAGCAGTGGAGTGGGACAGGGCCTCTGGGGGGCCAACGTCCTGACTTTC	CASSGVGQGLWGANVLTF
TRBV6-5	-	once	TRBJ1-6	TGTGCCAGCAGGGGGGGGAAGTCACCCCTCCACTTT	CASRGGKSPLHF
TRBV19	-	-	TRBJ1-1	TGTGCCAGTTCGGGGACTGAAGCTTTCTTT	CASSGTEAFF
TRBV14	TRBD1	-	TRBJ1-1	TGTGCCAGCAGCCCTAGGGAGACAGGGGGCCCGAGCACTGAAGCTTTCTTT	CASSPRETGGPSTEAFF
TRBV9	-	-	TRBJ1-1	TGTGCCAGCAGCCCGATGGGGGGGGCGAACACTGAAGCTTTCTTT	CASSPMGGANTEAFF
TRBV6-1	TRBD1	few	TRBJ2-7	TGTGCCAGCAGGAGGACAGGGTTCCCAACGCGGCAGTACTTC	CASRRTGFPTRQYF
TRBV28	-	-	TRBJ1-3	TGTGCCAGCAGTAAAAACCCACCGGGGAACCTTATTGGGGACACCATATATTTT	CASSKNPPGNLIGDTIYF
TRBV7-6	TRBD2	-	TRBJ2-5	TGTGCCAGCAGCGAACCTCAGCGGGGCCAAGAGACCCAGTACTTC	CASSEPQRGQETQYF
TRBV16	TRBD2	-	TRBJ2-2	TGTGCCAGCAGCAGTAAATTACTAGCGGGAGTACGCGGCGGGGAGCTGTTTTTT	CASSSKLLAGVRGGELFF
TRBV4-1	-	-	TRBJ2-7	TGCGCCAGCAGCCAAGAACCCCTTGAAGAGGAGCAGTACTTC	CASSQEPLEEEQYF
TRBV28	TRBD1	-	TRBJ2-7	TGTGCCAGCAGTACCGAGGACAGGGGGTCTTCGACCTACGAGCAGTACTTC	CASSTEDRGSSTYEQYF
TRBV30	-	-	TRBJ1-1	TGTGCCTGGAAGGCCCTGTATGGTCAGGCTGAAGCTTTCTTT	CAWKALYGQAEAFF
TRBV5-1	-	few	TRBJ2-7	TGCGCCAGCAGCTGGGGTTCGGGGGTCTCCTACGAGCAGTACTTC	CASSWGSGVSYEQYF
TRBV7-7	TRBD2	-	TRBJ2-7	TGTGCCAGCAGCTTAGACGGGAGGGCGGGCGAGCAGTACTTC	CASSLDGRAGEQYF
TRBV9	-	-	TRBJ1-1	TGTGCCAGCAGTTCCGAGTCGAACACTGAAGCTTTCTTT	CASSSESNTEAFF
TRBV4-2	-	-	TRBJ2-3	TGTGCCAGCAGCCACGCAGATACGCAGTATTTT	CASSHADTQYF
TRBV15	TRBD1	-	TRBJ1-1	TGTGCCACCAGCAGGCCAGACAGGGGGGCTGAAGCTTTCTTT	CATSRPDRGAEAFF
TRBV18	TRBD1	-	TRBJ2-1	TGTGCCAGCTCACCCTCCGGGACAGGCGCCTACAATGAGCAGTTCTTC	CASSPSGTGAYNEQFF
TRBV29-1	-	few	TRBJ2-7	TGCAGCGTTGAAGGGCGGAAATACGAGCAGTACTTC	CSVEGRKYEQYF
TRBV27	-	-	TRBJ2-1	TGTGCCAGCCCGGAGTCCTACAATGAGCAGTTCTTC	CASPESYNEQFF